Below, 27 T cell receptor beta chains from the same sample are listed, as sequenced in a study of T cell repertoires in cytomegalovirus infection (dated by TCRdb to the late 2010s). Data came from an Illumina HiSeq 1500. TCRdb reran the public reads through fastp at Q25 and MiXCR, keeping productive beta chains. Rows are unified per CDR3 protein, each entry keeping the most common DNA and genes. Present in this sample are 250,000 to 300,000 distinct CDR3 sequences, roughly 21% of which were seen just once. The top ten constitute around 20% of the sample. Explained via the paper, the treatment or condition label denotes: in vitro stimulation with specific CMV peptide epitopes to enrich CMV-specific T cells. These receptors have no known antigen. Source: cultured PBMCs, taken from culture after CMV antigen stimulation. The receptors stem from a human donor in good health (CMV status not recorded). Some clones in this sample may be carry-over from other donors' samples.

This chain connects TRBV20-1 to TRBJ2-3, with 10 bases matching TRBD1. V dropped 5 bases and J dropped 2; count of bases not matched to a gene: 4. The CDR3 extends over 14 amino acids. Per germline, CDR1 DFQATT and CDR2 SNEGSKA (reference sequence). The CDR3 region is CSARGQGNTDTQYF. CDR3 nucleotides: TGCAGTGCTCGGGGACAGGGGAACACAGATACGCAGTATTTT.

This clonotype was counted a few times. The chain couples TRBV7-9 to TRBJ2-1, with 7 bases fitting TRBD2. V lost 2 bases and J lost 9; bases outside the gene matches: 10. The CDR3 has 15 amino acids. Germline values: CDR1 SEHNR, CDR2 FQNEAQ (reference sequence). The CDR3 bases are TGTGCCAGCAGCTTATTAGCGGGCAGCTTAAGTGAGCAGTTCTTC. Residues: CASSLLAGSLSEQFF. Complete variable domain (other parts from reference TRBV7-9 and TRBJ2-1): DTGVSQNPRHKITKRGQNVTFRCDPISEHNRLYWYRQTLGQGPEFLTYFQNEAQLEKSRLLSDRFSAERPKGSFSTLEIQRTEQGDSAMYLCASSLLAGSLSEQFFGPGTRLTVL.

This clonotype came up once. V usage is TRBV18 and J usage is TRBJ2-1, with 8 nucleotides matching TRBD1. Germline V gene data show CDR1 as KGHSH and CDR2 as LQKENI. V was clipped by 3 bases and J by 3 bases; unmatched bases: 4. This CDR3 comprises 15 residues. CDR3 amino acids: CASSPGQGGYNEQFF. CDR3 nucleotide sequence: TGTGCCAGCTCACCTGGACAGGGCGGCTACAATGAGCAGTTCTTC.

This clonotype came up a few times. The CDR3 DNA reads TGTGCCACCAGTGATAGGAGGGACACTGAAGCTTTCTTT. Amino acids: CATSDRRDTEAFF. The J gene is TRBJ1-1, the V gene TRBV24-1; D remains unclear. V lost 3 bases, J lost 3 bases, and 7 bases lay in between. Germline loops: CDR1 KGHDR, CDR2 SFDVKD. The CDR3 extends over 13 amino acids.

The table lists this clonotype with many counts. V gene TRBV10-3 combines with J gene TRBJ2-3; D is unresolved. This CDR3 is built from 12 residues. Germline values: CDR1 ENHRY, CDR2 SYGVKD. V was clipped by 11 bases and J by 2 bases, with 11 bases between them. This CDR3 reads CAAGVVTDTQYF. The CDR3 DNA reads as TGTGCCGCTGGGGTGGTCACAGATACGCAGTATTTT.

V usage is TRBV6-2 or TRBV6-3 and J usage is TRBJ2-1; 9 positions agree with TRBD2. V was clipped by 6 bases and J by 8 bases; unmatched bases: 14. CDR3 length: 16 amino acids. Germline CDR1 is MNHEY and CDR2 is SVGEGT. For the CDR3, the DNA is TGTGCCAGCAGCCTCCCCATTAGCGGGGGCGACTATGAGCAGTTCTTC. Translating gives CASSLPISGGDYEQFF.

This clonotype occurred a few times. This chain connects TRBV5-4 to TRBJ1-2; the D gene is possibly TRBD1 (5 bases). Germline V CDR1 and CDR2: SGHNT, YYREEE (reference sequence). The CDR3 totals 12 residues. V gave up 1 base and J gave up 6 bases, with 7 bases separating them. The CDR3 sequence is CASSLLGDGYTF. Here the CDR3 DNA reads TGTGCCAGCAGCTTGCTAGGGGATGGCTACACCTTC.

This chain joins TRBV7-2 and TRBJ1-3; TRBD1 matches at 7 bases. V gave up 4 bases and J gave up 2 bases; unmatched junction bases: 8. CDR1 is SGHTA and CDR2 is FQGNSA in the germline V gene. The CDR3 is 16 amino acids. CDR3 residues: CASSSQGGGAGNTIYF. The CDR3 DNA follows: TGTGCCAGCAGCTCCCAGGGGGGTGGTGCTGGAAACACCATATATTTT.

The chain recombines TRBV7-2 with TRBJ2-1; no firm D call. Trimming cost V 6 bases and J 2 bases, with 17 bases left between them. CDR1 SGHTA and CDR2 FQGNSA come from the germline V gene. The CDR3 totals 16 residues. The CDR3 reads CASRLTGSTTYNEQFF. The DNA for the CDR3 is TGTGCCAGCAGACTTACCGGGTCCACCACCTACAATGAGCAGTTCTTC.

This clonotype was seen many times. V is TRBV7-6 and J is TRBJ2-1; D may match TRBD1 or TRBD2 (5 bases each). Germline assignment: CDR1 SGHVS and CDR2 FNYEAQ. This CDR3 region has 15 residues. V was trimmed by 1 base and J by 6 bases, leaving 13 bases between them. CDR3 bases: TGTGCCAGCAGCTTAGAGGACAACGGAGGCAATGAGCAGTTCTTC. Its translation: CASSLEDNGGNEQFF.

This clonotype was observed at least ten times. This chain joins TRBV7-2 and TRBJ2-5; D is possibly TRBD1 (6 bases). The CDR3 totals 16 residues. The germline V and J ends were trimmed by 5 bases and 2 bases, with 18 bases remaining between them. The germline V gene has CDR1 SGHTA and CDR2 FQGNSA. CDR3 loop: CASSPFPWTAQETQYF. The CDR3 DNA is TGTGCCAGCAGCCCGTTCCCCTGGACAGCGCAAGAGACCCAGTACTTC.

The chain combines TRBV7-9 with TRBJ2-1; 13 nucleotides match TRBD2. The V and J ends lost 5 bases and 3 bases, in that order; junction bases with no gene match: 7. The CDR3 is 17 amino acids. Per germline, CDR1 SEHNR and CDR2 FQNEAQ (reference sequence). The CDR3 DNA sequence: TGTGCCAGCAGCCCTACTAGCGGGAGGGCCCGCTACAATGAGCAGTTCTTC. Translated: CASSPTSGRARYNEQFF.

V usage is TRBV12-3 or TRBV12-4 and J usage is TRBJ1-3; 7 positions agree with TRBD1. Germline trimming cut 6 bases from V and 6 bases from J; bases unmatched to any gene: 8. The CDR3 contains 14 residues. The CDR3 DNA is TGTGCCAGCAGCTCACAGGGGAGGTCAAACACCATATATTTT. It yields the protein CASSSQGRSNTIYF.

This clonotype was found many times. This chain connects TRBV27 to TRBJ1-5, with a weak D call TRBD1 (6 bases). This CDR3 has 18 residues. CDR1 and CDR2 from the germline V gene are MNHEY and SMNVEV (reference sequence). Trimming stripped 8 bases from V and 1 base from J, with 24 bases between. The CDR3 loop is CASWVRGTPKGSNQPQHF. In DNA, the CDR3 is TGTGCCAGCTGGGTGAGGGGGACACCGAAAGGGAGCAATCAGCCCCAGCATTTT.

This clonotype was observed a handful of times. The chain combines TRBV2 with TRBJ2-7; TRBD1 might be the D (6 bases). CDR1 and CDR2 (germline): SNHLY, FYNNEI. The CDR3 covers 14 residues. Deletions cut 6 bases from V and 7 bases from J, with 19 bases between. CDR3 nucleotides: TGTGCCAGCAGCGGAGACAGGAGTCGTGGGGAGCAGTACGTC. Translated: CASSGDRSRGEQYV.

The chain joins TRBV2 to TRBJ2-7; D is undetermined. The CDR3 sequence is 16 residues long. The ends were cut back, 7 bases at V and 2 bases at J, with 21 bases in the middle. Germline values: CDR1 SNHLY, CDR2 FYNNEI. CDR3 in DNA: TGTGCCAGCACCATCGGTCGCGTCAGGCCCACCTACGAGCAGTACTTC. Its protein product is CASTIGRVRPTYEQYF.

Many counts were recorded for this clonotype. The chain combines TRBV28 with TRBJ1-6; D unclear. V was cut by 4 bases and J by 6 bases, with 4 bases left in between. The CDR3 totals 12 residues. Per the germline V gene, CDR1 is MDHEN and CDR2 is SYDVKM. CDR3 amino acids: CASSSLNSPLHF. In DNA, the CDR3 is TGTGCCAGCAGTTCTCTTAATTCACCCCTCCACTTT.

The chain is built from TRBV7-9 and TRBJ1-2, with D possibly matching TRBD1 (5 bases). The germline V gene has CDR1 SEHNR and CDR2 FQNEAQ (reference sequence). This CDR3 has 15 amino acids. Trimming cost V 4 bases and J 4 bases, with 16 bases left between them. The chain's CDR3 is CASSSTPEGRYGYTF. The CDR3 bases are TGTGCCAGCAGCTCCACTCCGGAGGGGCGCTATGGCTACACCTTC.

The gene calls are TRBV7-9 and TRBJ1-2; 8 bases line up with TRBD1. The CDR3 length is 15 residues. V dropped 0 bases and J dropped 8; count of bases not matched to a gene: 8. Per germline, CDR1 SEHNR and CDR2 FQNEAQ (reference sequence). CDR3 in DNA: TGTGCCAGCAGCTTAGCCCTCGGGACAGGTTCAGGCTACACCTTC. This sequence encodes CASSLALGTGSGYTF.

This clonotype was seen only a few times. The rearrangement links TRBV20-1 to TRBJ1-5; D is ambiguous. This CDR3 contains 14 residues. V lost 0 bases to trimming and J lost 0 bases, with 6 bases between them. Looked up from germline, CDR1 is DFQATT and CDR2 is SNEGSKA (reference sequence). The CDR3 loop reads CSARDLTSNQPQHF. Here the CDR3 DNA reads TGCAGTGCTAGAGATTTAACTAGCAATCAGCCCCAGCATTTT.

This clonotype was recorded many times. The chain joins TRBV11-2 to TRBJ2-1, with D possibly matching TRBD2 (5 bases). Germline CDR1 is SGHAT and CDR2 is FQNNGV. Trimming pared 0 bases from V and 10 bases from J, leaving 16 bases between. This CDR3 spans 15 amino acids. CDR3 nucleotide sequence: TGTGCCAGCAGCTTAGATTCCATTGGAGGAGACGAGCAGTTCTTC. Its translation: CASSLDSIGGDEQFF.

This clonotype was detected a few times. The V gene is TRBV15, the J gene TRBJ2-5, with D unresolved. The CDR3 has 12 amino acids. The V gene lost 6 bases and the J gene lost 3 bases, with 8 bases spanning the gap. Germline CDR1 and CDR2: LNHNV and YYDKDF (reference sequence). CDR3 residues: CATSVSEETQYF. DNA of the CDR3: TGTGCCACCAGTGTAAGCGAAGAGACCCAGTACTTC.

CDR3 amino acids: CASSSRTGGDEQFF. In DNA form, the CDR3 reads TGTGCCAGCAGCTCCCGGACAGGGGGGGATGAGCAGTTCTTC. This sequence joins TRBV7-6 and TRBJ2-1, with 10 nucleotides matching TRBD1. Germline trimming cut 4 bases from V and 8 bases from J; bases unmatched to any gene: 5. The CDR3 sequence is 14 residues long. From germline, CDR1 is SGHVS and CDR2 FNYEAQ.

DNA for the CDR3: TGTGCCAGCAGCGGGACAGGGGGCCGCCAGCCCCAGCATTTT. The encoded protein is CASSGTGGRQPQHF. The chain employs TRBV2 and TRBJ1-5; TRBD1 matches 12 bases. Germline V gene data show CDR1 as SNHLY and CDR2 as FYNNEI. CDR3 length: 14 residues. Germline trimming cut 6 bases from V and 7 bases from J; bases unmatched to any gene: 4.

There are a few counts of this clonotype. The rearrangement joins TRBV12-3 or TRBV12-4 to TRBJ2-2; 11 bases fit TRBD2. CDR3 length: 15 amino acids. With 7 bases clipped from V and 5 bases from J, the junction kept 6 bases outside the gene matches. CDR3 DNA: TGTGCCAGCAATAGCGGGAGGGCTCGGACCGGGGAGCTGTTTTTT. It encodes CASNSGRARTGELFF.

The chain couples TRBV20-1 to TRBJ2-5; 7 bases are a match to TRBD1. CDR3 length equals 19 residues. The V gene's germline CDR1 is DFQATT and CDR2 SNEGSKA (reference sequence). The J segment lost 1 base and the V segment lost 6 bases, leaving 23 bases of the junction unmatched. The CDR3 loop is CSASRLRGQGTAIQETQYF. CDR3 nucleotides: TGCAGTGCAAGTCGGTTGCGCGGGCAAGGGACAGCTATCCAAGAGACCCAGTACTTC.

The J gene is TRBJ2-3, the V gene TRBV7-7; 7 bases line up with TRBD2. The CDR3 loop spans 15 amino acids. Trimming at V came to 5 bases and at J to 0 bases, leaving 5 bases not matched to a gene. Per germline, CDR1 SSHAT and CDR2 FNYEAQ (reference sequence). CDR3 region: CASSLTSASTDTQYF. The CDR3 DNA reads TGTGCCAGCAGCCTTACTAGCGCTAGCACAGATACGCAGTATTTT. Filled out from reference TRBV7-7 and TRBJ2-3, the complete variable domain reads GAGVSQSPRYKVTKRGQDVTLRCDPISSHATLYWYQQALGQGPEFLTYFNYEAQPDKSGLPSDRFSAERPEGSISTLTIQRTEQRDSAMYRCASSLTSASTDTQYFGPGTRLTVL.